The sequence of this T cell receptor beta chain was determined in a study of OX40 agonist ivuxolimab in advanced cancers. Overall study findings and caveats: In the 0.1 to 3.0 mg/kg range, CD4+ and CD8+ blood T cells had expanded clonally by week 6. It was also the case that some nonresponders had low normalized T-cell clonal expansion. Antigen specificity was not determined for the expanded peripheral T cells.

This clone turned up a few times. The target antigen is unknown. CDR1 is SGHVS and CDR2 is FQNEAQ in the germline V gene. V lost 5 bases, J lost 5 bases, and 16 bases lay in between. The CDR3 has 15 residues. Patients who had autoimmune disease history or got systemic immunosuppression were left out. The repertoire was sequenced with immunoSEQ multiplex PCR; TCRdb's copy has only in-frame clones and lacks some. Of 30,000 to 40,000 clones in the sample, roughly 84% are singletons; the top ten hold about 14%. The source of this sequence is an adult with an advanced solid tumor such as melanoma, head and neck, liver or kidney cancer. V is TRBV7-8 and J is TRBJ2-1; D unclear. The specimen was CD4+ or CD8+ T cells sorted from blood, collected in a trial of the OX40 agonist ivuxolimab. The CDR3 sequence: CASSRALGTDNEQFF. For the CDR3, the DNA is TGTGCCAGCAGCCGAGCTCTAGGTACTGACAATGAGCAGTTCTTC.